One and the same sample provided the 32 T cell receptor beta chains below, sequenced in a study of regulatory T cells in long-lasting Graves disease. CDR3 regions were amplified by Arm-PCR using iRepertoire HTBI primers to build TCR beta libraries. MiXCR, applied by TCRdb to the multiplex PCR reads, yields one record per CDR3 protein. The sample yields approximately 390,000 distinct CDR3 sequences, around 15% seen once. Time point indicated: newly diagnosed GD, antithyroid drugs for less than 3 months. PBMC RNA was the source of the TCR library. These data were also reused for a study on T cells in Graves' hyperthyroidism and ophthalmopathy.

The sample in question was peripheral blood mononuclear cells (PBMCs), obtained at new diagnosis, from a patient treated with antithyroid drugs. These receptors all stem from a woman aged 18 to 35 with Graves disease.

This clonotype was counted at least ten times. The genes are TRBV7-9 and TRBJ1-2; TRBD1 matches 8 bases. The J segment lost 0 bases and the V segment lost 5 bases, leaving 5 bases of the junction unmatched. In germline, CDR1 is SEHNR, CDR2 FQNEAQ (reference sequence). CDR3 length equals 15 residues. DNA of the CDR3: TGTGCCAGCAGCCTAGGACAGGGCCCTAACTATGGCTACACCTTC. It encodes CASSLGQGPNYGYTF.

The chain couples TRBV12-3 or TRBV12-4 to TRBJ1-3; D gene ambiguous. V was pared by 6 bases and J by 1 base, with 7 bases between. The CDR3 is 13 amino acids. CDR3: CASRIQSGNTIYF. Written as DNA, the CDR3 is TGTGCCAGCAGGATCCAATCTGGAAACACCATATATTTT.

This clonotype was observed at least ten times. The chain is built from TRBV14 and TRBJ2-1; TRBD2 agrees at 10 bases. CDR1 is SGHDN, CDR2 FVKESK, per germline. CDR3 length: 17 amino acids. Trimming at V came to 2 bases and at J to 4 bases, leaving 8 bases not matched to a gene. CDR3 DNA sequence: TGTGCCAGCAGCCAAAGCCGGGGGACTAGCGCATACAATGAGCAGTTCTTC. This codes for CASSQSRGTSAYNEQFF.

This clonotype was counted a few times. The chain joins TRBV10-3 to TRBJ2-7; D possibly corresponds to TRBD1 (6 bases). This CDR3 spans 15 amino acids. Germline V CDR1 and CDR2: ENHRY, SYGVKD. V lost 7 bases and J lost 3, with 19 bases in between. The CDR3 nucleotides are TGTGCCATCAACGGGGCAGGGGTGGGGATCTACGAGCAGTACTTC. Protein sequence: CAINGAGVGIYEQYF.

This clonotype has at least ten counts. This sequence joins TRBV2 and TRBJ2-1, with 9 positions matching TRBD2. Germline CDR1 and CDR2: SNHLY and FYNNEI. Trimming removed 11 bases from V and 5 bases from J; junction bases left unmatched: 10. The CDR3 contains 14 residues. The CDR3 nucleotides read TGTGCCGGTTCGGGGACTAGCATCGACAATGAGCAGTTCTTC. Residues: CAGSGTSIDNEQFF.

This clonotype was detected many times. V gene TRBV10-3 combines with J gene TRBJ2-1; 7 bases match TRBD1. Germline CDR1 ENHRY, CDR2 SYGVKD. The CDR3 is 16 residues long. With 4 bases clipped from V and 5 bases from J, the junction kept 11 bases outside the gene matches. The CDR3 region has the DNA TGTGCCATCAGTGGGCCCCGTACAGGGGAGAACAATGAGCAGTTCTTC. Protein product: CAISGPRTGENNEQFF.

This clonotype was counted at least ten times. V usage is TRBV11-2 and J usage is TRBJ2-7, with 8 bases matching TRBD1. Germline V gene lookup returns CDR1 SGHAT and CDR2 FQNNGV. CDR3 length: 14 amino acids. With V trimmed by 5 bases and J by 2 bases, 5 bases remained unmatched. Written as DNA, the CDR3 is TGTGCCAGCAGCACTACAGGGGGGACCTACGAGCAGTACTTC. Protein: CASSTTGGTYEQYF.

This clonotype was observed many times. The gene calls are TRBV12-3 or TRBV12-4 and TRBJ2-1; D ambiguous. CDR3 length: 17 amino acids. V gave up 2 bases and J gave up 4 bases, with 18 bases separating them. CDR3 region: CASSLIRFSLPYNEQFF. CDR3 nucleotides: TGTGCCAGCAGTTTAATCCGGTTCTCCCTACCATACAATGAGCAGTTCTTC.

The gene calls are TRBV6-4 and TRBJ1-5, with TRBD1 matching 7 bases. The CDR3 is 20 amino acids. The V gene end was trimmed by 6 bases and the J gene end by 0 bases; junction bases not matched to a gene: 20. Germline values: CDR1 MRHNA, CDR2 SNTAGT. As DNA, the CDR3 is TGTGCCAGCAGCCCCATCCGACAGGGTCCGACCCTTTATAGCAATCAGCCCCAGCATTTT. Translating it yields CASSPIRQGPTLYSNQPQHF.

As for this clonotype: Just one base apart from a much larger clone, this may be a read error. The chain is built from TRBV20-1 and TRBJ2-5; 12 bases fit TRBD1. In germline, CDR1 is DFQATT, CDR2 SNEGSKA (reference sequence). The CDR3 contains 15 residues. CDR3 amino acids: CSAEAGTGGAEIQYF. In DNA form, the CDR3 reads TGCAGTGCTGAGGCCGGGACAGGGGGCGCGGAGATCCAGTACTTC.

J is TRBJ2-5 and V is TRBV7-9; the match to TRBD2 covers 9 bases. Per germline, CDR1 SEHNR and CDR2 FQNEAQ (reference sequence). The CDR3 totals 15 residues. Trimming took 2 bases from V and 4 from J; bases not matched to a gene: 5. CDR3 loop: CASSLSGGYLETQYF. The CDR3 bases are TGTGCCAGCAGCTTAAGCGGGGGGTATCTAGAGACCCAGTACTTC.

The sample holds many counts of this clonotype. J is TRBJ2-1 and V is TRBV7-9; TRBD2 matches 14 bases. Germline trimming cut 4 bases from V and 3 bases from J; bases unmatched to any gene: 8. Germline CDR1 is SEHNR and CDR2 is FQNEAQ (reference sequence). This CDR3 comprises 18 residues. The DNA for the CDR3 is TGTGCCAGCAGCTCGGGACTAGCGGGAGCCTTACTCTACAATGAGCAGTTCTTC. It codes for CASSSGLAGALLYNEQFF.

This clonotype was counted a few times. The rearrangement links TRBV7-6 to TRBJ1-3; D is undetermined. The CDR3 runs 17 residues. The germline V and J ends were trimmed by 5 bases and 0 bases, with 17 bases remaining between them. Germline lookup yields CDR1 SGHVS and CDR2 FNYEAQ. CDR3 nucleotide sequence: TGTGCCAGCAGCCGCGATCAGGTTGGGTCCTCTGGAAACACCATATATTTT. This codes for CASSRDQVGSSGNTIYF.

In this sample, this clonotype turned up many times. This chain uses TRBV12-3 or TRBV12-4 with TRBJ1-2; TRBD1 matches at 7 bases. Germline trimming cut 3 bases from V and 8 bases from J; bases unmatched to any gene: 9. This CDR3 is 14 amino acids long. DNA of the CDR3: TGTGCCAGCAGTTTCTCGGAGGGGGCGCGGGGCTACACCTTC. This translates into CASSFSEGARGYTF.

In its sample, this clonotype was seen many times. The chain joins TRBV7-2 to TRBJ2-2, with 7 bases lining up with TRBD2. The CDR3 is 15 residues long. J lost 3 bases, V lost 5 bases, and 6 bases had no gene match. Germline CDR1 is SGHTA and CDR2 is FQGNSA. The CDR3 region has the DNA TGTGCCAGCAGCACGCGGGAGCGGTACACCGGGGAGCTGTTTTTT. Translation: CASSTRERYTGELFF.

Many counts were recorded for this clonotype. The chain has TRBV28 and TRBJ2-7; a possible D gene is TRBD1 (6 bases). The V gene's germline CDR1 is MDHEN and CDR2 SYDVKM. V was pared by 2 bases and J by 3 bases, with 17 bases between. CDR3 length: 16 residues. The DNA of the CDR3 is TGTGCCAGCAGTTTAACTCTGGGGACATCAAACTACGAGCAGTACTTC. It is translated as CASSLTLGTSNYEQYF.

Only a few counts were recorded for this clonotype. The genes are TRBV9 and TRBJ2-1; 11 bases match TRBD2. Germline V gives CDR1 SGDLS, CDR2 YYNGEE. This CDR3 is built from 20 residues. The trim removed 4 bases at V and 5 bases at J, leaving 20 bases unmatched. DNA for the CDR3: TGTGCCAGCAGCCCCCTCGGGCTAGCGGGAGGAAGGGGTGAAGACAATGAGCAGTTCTTC. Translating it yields CASSPLGLAGGRGEDNEQFF.

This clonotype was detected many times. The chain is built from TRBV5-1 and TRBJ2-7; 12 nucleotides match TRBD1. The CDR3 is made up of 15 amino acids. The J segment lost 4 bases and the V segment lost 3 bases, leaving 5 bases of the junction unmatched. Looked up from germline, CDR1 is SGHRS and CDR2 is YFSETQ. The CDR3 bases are TGCGCCAGCAGCTGGGGACAGGGGGCTTCTTACGAGCAGTACTTC. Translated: CASSWGQGASYEQYF.

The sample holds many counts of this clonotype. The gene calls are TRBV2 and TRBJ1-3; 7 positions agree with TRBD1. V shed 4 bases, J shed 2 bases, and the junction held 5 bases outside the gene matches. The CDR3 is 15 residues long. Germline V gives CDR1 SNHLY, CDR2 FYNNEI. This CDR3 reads CASSAQGGPGNTIYF. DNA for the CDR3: TGTGCCAGCAGTGCCCAGGGGGGCCCTGGAAACACCATATATTTT.

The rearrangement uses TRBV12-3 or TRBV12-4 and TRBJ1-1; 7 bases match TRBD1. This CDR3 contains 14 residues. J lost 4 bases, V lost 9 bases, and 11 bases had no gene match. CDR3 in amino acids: CASCRGQRITEAFF. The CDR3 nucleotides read TGTGCCAGTTGCCGGGGACAGAGGATCACTGAAGCTTTCTTT.

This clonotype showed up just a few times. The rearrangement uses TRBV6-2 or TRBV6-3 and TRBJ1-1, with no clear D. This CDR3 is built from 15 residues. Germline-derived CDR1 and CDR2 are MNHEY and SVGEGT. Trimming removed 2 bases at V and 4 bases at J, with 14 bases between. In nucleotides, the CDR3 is TGTGCCAGCAGTTACGGAGCCGGGGTGCCCACTGAAGCTTTCTTT. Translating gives CASSYGAGVPTEAFF.

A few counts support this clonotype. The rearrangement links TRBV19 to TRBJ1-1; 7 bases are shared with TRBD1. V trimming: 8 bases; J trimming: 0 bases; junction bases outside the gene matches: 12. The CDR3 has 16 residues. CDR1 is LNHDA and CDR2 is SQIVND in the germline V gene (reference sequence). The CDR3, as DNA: TGTGCCAGTGAACCTTCGGGACAGAGAATGAACACTGAAGCTTTCTTT. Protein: CASEPSGQRMNTEAFF. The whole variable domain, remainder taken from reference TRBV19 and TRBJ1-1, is DGGITQSPKYLFRKEGQNVTLSCEQNLNHDAMYWYRQDPGQGLRLIYYSQIVNDFQKGDIAEGYSVSREKKESFPLTVTSAQKNPTAFYLCASEPSGQRMNTEAFFGQGTRLTVV.

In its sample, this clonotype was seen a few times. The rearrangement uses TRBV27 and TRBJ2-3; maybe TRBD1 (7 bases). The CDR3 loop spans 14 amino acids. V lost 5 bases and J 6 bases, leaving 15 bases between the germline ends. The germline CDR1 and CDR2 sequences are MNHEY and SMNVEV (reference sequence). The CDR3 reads CASSPRGAWDTQYF. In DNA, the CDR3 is TGTGCCAGCAGTCCCAGGGGGGCTTGGGATACGCAGTATTTT.

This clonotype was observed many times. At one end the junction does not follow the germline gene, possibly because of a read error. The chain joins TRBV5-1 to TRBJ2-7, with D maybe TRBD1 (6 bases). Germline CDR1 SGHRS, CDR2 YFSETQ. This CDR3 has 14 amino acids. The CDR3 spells CASSPRTGTYEQYF. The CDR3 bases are TGTGCCAGCAGCCCCCGTACAGGGACCTACGAGCAGTACTTC. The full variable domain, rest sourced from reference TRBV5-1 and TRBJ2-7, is KAGVTQTPRYLIKTRGQQVTLSCSPISGHRSVSWYQQTPGQGLQFLFEYFSETQRNKGNFPGRFSGRQFSNSRSEMNVSTLELGDSALYLCASSPRTGTYEQYFGPGTRLTVT.

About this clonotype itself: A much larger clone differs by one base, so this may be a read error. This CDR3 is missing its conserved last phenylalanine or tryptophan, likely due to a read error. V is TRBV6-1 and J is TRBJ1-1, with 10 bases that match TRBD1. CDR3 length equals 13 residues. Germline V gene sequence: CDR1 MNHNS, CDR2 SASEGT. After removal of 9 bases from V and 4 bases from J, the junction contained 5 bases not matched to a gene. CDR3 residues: CASPGQGSTEAFL. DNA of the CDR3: TGTGCCAGTCCGGGACAGGGGAGCACTGAAGCTTTCCTT.

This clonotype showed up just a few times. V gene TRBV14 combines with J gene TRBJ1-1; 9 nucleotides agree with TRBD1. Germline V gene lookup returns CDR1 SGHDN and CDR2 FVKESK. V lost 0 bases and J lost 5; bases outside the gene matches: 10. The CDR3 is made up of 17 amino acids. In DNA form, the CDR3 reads TGTGCCAGCAGCCAAGATCGGACATGGGACAGGGTGACTGAAGCTTTCTTT. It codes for CASSQDRTWDRVTEAFF.

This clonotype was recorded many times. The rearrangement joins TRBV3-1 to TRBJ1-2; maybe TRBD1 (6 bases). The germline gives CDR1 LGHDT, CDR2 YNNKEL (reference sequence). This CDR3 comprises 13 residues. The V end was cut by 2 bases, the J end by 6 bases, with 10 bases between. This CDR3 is CASSQIQGDGYTF. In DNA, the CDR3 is TGTGCCAGCAGCCAAATACAGGGAGATGGCTACACCTTC.

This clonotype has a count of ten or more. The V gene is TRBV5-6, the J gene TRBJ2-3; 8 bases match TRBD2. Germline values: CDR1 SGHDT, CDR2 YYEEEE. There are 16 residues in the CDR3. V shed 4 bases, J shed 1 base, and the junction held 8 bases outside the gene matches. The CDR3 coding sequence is TGTGCCAGCAGCCCGAGTGGAGCGGGGGGCACAGATACGCAGTATTTT. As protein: CASSPSGAGGTDTQYF.

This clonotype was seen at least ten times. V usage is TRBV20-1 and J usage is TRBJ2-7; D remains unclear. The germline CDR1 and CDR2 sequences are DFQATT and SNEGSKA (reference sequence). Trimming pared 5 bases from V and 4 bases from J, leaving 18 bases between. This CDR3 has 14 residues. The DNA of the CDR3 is TGCAGTGCTCTGATGGGCTGGCGAGGTTACGAGCAGTACTTC. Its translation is CSALMGWRGYEQYF.

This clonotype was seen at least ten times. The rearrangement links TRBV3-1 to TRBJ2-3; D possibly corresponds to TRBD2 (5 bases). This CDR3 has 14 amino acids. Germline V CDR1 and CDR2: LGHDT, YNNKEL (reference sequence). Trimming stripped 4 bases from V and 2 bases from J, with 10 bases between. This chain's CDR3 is CASSLGVYTDTQYF. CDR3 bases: TGTGCCAGCAGCCTCGGGGTCTACACAGATACGCAGTATTTT.

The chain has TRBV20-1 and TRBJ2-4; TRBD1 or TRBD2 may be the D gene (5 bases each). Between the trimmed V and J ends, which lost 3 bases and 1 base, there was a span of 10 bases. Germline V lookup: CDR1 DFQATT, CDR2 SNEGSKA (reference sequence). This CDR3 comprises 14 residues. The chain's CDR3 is CSARGELAKNIQYF. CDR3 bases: TGCAGTGCTAGGGGGGAGCTGGCCAAAAACATTCAGTACTTC.

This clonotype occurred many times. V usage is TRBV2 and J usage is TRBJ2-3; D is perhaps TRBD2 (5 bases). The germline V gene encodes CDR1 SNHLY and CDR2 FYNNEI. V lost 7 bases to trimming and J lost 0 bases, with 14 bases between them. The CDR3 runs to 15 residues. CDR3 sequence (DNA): TGTGCCAGCACCAGGCGGGTATCTAGCACAGATACGCAGTATTTT. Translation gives CASTRRVSSTDTQYF.